These 26 T cell receptor beta chains were all obtained from the same sample, sequenced in a study of cytotoxic CD8 clonotypes in ibrutinib-treated CLL. The repertoire was sequenced with immunoSEQ multiplex PCR; TCRdb's copy has only in-frame clones and lacks some. The sample lists 330,000 or so clones, roughly two thirds seen once, with 6% to 6.5% in the top ten. Sample: PBMCs, taken after 36 months of ibrutinib treatment. The receptor set was obtained from a human donor with chronic lymphocytic leukemia.

The rearrangement uses TRBV7-6 and TRBJ1-5; maybe TRBD1 (6 bases). The germline gives CDR1 SGHVS, CDR2 FNYEAQ. The CDR3 is 16 residues long. Trimming took off 5 bases at V and 2 bases at J, with 16 bases between the two ends. CDR3 in DNA: TGTGCCAGCAGCGGGATGGGGGCACGAGGCAATCAGCCCCAGCATTTT. It codes for CASSGMGARGNQPQHF. The full variable domain, in which reference TRBV7-6 and TRBJ1-5 provide the parts outside the CDR3, is GAGVSQSPRYKVTKRGQDVALRCDPISGHVSLYWYRQALGQGPEFLTYFNYEAQQDKSGLPNDRFSAERPEGSISTLTIQRTEQRDSAMYRCASSGMGARGNQPQHFGDGTRLSIL.

A word on this clone: This CDR3 is also generated by other DNA sequences in the sample. The genes are TRBV18 and TRBJ2-7; TRBD1 matches 12 bases. This CDR3 has 14 residues. Germline V CDR1 and CDR2: KGHSH, LQKENI. With V trimmed by 4 bases and J by 5 bases, 3 bases remained unmatched. The CDR3 DNA follows: TGTGCCAGCTCACGGGACAGGGGGCGAGACGAGCAGTACTTC. Amino acids: CASSRDRGRDEQYF.

This clone is a singleton in its sample. The V gene is TRBV5-4, the J gene TRBJ2-3, with 11 bases matching TRBD1. V shed 4 bases, J shed 4 bases, and the junction held 5 bases outside the gene matches. The CDR3 loop spans 15 amino acids. Germline CDR1 is SGHNT and CDR2 is YYREEE (reference sequence). The CDR3 coding sequence is TGTGCCAGCAGCCAGGACAGGGGGCTGGCAGATACGCAGTATTTT. It encodes CASSQDRGLADTQYF.

The chain has TRBV11-2 and TRBJ2-1; TRBD2 matches 7 bases. Per germline, CDR1 SGHAT and CDR2 FQNNGV. V lost 0 bases to trimming and J lost 1 base; unmatched junction nucleotides: 6. CDR3 length: 17 residues. CDR3 sequence reads: CASSLEAGVPSYNEQFF. CDR3 in DNA: TGTGCCAGCAGCTTAGAGGCGGGAGTCCCTTCCTACAATGAGCAGTTCTTC. Together with reference TRBV11-2 and TRBJ2-1, the CDR3 gives the full variable domain: EAGVAQSPRYKIIEKRQSVAFWCNPISGHATLYWYQQILGQGPKLLIQFQNNGVVDDSQLPKDRFSAERLKGVDSTLKIQPAKLEDSAVYLCASSLEAGVPSYNEQFFGPGTRLTVL.

The V call is TRBV18, the J call TRBJ2-7, with a tentative D call TRBD1 (6 bases). This CDR3 region has 15 residues. The germline gives CDR1 KGHSH, CDR2 LQKENI. The V and J ends lost 2 bases and 3 bases respectively, with 14 bases between them. For the CDR3, the DNA is TGTGCCAGCTCACCAGTCAGGACAGCAAGCTACGAGCAGTACTTC. It encodes CASSPVRTASYEQYF.

In nucleotides, the CDR3 is TGTGCCAGCAGTGAAATGGGGGGCACTGAAGCTTTCTTT. It codes for CASSEMGGTEAFF. This sequence joins TRBV2 and TRBJ1-1, with D perhaps TRBD1 (5 bases). CDR3 length: 13 amino acids. In germline, CDR1 is SNHLY, CDR2 FYNNEI. V lost 2 bases and J 4 bases, leaving 8 bases between the germline ends.

The V call is TRBV11-2, the J call TRBJ1-1; D might be TRBD1 (5 bases). V lost 4 bases, J lost 4 bases, and 10 bases lay in between. This CDR3 is built from 13 residues. CDR1 SGHAT and CDR2 FQNNGV come from the germline V gene. The CDR3: CASSSFGATEAFF. In DNA form, the CDR3 reads TGTGCCAGCAGCTCGTTTGGGGCCACTGAAGCTTTCTTT.

The chain links TRBV11-3 to TRBJ2-5; 7 bases agree with TRBD2. The CDR3 is 17 amino acids. Germline V gives CDR1 SGHNT, CDR2 YENEEA. The V segment lost 4 bases and the J segment 0 bases; nucleotides outside the gene matches: 11. Written as DNA, the CDR3 is TGTGCCAGCAGCTCCGGGTCGGGGGGACCTCACCAAGAGACCCAGTACTTC. As protein: CASSSGSGGPHQETQYF.

The CDR3 sequence is CSVLQRGTYEQYF. The CDR3 DNA reads TGCAGCGTTCTCCAGCGGGGGACCTACGAGCAGTACTTC. The V call is TRBV29-1, the J call TRBJ2-7, with 8 bases fitting TRBD2. There are 13 residues in the CDR3. In germline, CDR1 is SQVTM, CDR2 ANQGSEA. Trimming took 5 bases from V and 2 from J; bases not matched to a gene: 5.

This clone was detected only a few times. This chain links TRBV18 with TRBJ2-2; 8 positions match TRBD1. Germline CDR1 is KGHSH and CDR2 is LQKENI. This CDR3 is built from 14 residues. The trim removed 3 bases at V and 6 bases at J, leaving 3 bases unmatched. CDR3 sequence: CASSPSQGAGELFF. The CDR3 region has the DNA TGTGCCAGCTCACCGTCACAGGGGGCCGGGGAGCTGTTTTTT.

The rearrangement links TRBV5-1 to TRBJ2-3; 8 bases are a match to TRBD2. After removal of 0 bases from V and 2 bases from J, the junction contained 8 bases not matched to a gene. CDR1 SGHRS and CDR2 YFSETQ come from the germline V gene. The CDR3 covers 17 residues. The CDR3 DNA sequence: TGCGCCAGCAGCTTGGCCCTCCTAGCGGGCATCACAGATACGCAGTATTTT. Residues: CASSLALLAGITDTQYF.

This clone has a handful of counts. V is TRBV6-5 and J is TRBJ1-2; D not certain. CDR1 is MNHEY, CDR2 SVGAGI, per germline. This CDR3 spans 12 amino acids. Trimming left V 7 bases short and J 8 bases short, with 14 bases between. The CDR3 spells CASNRGFGGYTF. For the CDR3, the DNA is TGTGCCAGCAATCGGGGATTTGGAGGCTACACCTTC.

The rearrangement uses TRBV11-2 and TRBJ2-2, with 7 bases identical to TRBD2. The CDR3 extends over 15 amino acids. The ends lost 4 bases at V and 3 bases at J; junction bases unmatched: 5. Germline values: CDR1 SGHAT, CDR2 FQNNGV. Here the CDR3 reads CASSYKGGYTGELFF. CDR3 sequence (DNA): TGTGCCAGCAGCTACAAGGGAGGGTACACCGGGGAGCTGTTTTTT.

The chain has TRBV7-3 and TRBJ2-3, with 9 bases identical to TRBD1. CDR1 and CDR2 (germline): SGHTA, FQGTGA. V lost 4 bases, J lost 6 bases, and 5 bases stayed unmatched. The CDR3 length is 14 residues. The CDR3 loop reads CASSYDRGADTQYF. As DNA, the CDR3 is TGTGCCAGCAGCTATGACAGGGGGGCCGATACGCAGTATTTT.

The rearrangement uses TRBV29-1 and TRBJ2-7, with 8 bases fitting TRBD2. This CDR3 is 12 amino acids long. Germline values: CDR1 SQVTM, CDR2 ANQGSEA. V was clipped by 7 bases and J by 6 bases; unmatched bases: 8. DNA for the CDR3: TGCAGCGGTGGTAGCGGGATTTTCGAGCAGTACTTC. It codes for CSGGSGIFEQYF.

The gene calls are TRBV11-2 and TRBJ2-2; D possibly corresponds to TRBD2 (6 bases). CDR3 length equals 14 residues. The ends were cut back, 3 bases at V and 6 bases at J, with 11 bases in the middle. From germline, CDR1 is SGHAT and CDR2 FQNNGV. CDR3 in DNA: TGTGCCAGCAGCTTTTCACGGGGGTCCGGGGAGCTGTTTTTT. Protein sequence: CASSFSRGSGELFF.

The chain joins TRBV9 to TRBJ1-2; D is undetermined. This CDR3 comprises 12 residues. Deletions cut 3 bases from V and 8 bases from J, with 11 bases between. Germline V lookup: CDR1 SGDLS, CDR2 YYNGEE. The CDR3 DNA reads as TGTGCCAGCAGCGCGGGATCTGAAGGCTACACCTTC. It yields the protein CASSAGSEGYTF.

This clone has only a few counts. The V call is TRBV18, the J call TRBJ2-7; D remains ambiguous. This CDR3 has 14 residues. V lost 4 bases and J lost 0, with 10 bases in between. Germline CDR1 KGHSH, CDR2 LQKENI. This CDR3 reads CASSRLQFSYEQYF. DNA for the CDR3: TGTGCCAGCTCACGACTCCAGTTCTCCTACGAGCAGTACTTC.

The gene calls are TRBV27 and TRBJ2-7, with 13 bases that match TRBD2. Trimming cost V 5 bases and J 3 bases; bases outside gene matches: 10. The CDR3 totals 17 residues. Germline CDR1 is MNHEY and CDR2 is SMNVEV (reference sequence). CDR3 sequence (DNA): TGTGCCAGCAGTAAGCCGGGACTAGCGGGATCACGCTACGAGCAGTACTTC. Amino acid sequence: CASSKPGLAGSRYEQYF.

V is TRBV7-2 and J is TRBJ2-7; 7 bases align to TRBD1. V lost 6 bases, J lost 2 bases, and 7 bases stayed unmatched. The CDR3 has 14 amino acids. From germline, CDR1 is SGHTA and CDR2 FQGNSA. CDR3 in amino acids: CASRSRDRAYEQYF. As DNA, the CDR3 is TGTGCCAGCAGAAGCAGGGACAGAGCCTACGAGCAGTACTTC.

This clone was seen only once. CDR3: CATAGQSSYNEQFF. As DNA, the CDR3 is TGTGCCACTGCGGGACAGAGCTCCTACAATGAGCAGTTCTTC. The gene calls are TRBV2 and TRBJ2-1; TRBD1 is a possible D gene (7 bases). Trimming pared 10 bases from V and 0 bases from J, leaving 13 bases between. CDR3 length: 14 residues. CDR1 and CDR2 (germline): SNHLY, FYNNEI.

This clone was detected a few times. This chain connects TRBV10-1 to TRBJ1-5; D is perhaps TRBD1 (5 bases). V lost 3 bases, J lost 6 bases, and 12 bases lay in between. The CDR3 has 14 residues. Germline V gene lookup returns CDR1 WNHNN and CDR2 SYGVQD (reference sequence). The CDR3 loop reads CASSDAGSGQPQHF. The CDR3 nucleotides are TGCGCCAGCAGTGATGCAGGGTCCGGTCAGCCCCAGCATTTT.

The chain employs TRBV5-4 and TRBJ2-1; TRBD2 is a possible D gene (7 bases). Germline CDR1 reads SGHNT; CDR2 reads YYREEE (reference sequence). CDR3 length: 15 amino acids. Trimming stripped 5 bases from V and 3 bases from J, with 15 bases between. CDR3: CASSVGGPDYNEQFF. In nucleotides, the CDR3 is TGTGCCAGCAGTGTGGGGGGGCCAGACTACAATGAGCAGTTCTTC.

V usage is TRBV7-3 and J usage is TRBJ2-1, with 7 bases that match TRBD1. CDR1 SGHTA and CDR2 FQGTGA come from the germline V gene. The ends lost 5 bases at V and 4 bases at J; junction bases unmatched: 11. The CDR3 extends over 16 amino acids. CDR3 coding DNA: TGTGCCAGCAGCCCACTCCGGGACAGCAGATACAATGAGCAGTTCTTC. This codes for CASSPLRDSRYNEQFF.

This clone has just a few counts. The CDR3, as DNA: TGTGCCATCAGTCGGGACGGAACTAGTCAAGAGACCCAGTACTTC. It is translated as CAISRDGTSQETQYF. The V gene is TRBV10-3, the J gene TRBJ2-5; D may correspond to TRBD1 or TRBD2 (5 bases each). Germline CDR1 reads ENHRY; CDR2 reads SYGVKD. The CDR3 contains 15 residues. Trimming pared 5 bases from V and 2 bases from J, leaving 15 bases between.

The chain has TRBV19 and TRBJ1-3; D uncertain. The V gene's germline CDR1 is LNHDA and CDR2 SQIVND (reference sequence). V lost 5 bases, J lost 1 base, and 9 bases lay in between. The CDR3 has 14 amino acids. DNA for the CDR3: TGTGCCAGTAGTCCGTGGAGGTCTGGAAACACCATATATTTT. Translated: CASSPWRSGNTIYF.